The clone carrying this T cell receptor beta chain appeared a single time. The data originate from a study of blood T cell repertoires in COVID-19. Study information: The United States, Italy and Spain were the sources of the acute and convalescent COVID-19 samples.

The germline V gene has CDR1 KGHSH and CDR2 LQKENI. The CDR3 spans 12 residues. V was trimmed by 3 bases and J by 7 bases, leaving 6 bases between them. Per the study methods: It was from reference gene primer amplification that nucleated cell counts were estimated. Profiling relied on immunoSEQ multiplex PCR, and the TCRdb table lists in-frame clones only, not all of them. V and J calls and clone size are copied from that table; D and trimming were computed from the DNA. The sample has more than 200,000 clones, roughly 90% seen once. The chain is built from TRBV18 and TRBJ2-2; unclear D gene. The specimen was peripheral blood. The source is a woman aged 60 to 75 with acute or convalescent COVID-19. CDR3 bases: TGTGCCAGCTCACCTCCAAACGGGGAGCTGTTTTTT. Translation gives CASSPPNGELFF.